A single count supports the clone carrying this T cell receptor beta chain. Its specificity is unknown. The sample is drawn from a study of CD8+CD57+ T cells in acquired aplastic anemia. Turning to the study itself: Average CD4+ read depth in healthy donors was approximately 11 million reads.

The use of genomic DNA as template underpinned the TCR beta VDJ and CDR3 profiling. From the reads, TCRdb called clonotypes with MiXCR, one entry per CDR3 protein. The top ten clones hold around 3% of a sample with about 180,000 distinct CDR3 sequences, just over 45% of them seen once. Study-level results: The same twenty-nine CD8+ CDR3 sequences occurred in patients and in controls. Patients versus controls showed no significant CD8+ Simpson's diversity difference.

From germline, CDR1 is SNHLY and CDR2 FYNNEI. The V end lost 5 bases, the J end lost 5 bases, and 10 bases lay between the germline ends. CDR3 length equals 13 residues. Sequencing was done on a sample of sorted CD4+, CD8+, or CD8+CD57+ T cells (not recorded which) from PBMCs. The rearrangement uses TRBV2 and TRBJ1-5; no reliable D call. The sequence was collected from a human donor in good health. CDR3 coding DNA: TGTGCCAGCAGTAGGAGTGTAGATCAGCCCCAGCATTTT. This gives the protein CASSRSVDQPQHF.